A single sample is the source of the 9 T cell receptor beta chains below, sequenced in a study of blood T cell repertoires in COVID-19. The repertoire was sequenced with immunoSEQ multiplex PCR; TCRdb's copy has only in-frame clones and lacks some. The sample holds tens of thousands of clones; around 83% are singletons and the top ten take more than 20%. Sequenced material: peripheral blood. The receptors originated from a human donor with acute or convalescent COVID-19. The donor label of this sample is uncertain.

The chain carries TRBV18 and TRBJ2-3, with a tentative D call TRBD1 (7 bases). With 3 bases removed from V and 1 base from J, the gap between germline ends came to 8 bases. Germline V CDR1 and CDR2: KGHSH, LQKENI. The CDR3 is 14 residues long. The CDR3 loop is CASSPRGGTDTQYF. Written as DNA, the CDR3 is TGTGCCAGCTCACCCAGGGGGGGCACAGATACGCAGTATTTT.

The rearrangement joins TRBV28 to TRBJ1-1; D gene ambiguous. V lost 6 bases to trimming and J lost 4 bases, with 15 bases between them. The germline V gene has CDR1 MDHEN and CDR2 SYDVKM. The CDR3 loop spans 14 amino acids. The DNA of the CDR3 is TGTGCCAGCAGGCTCTCAGCGGGTGGCACTGAAGCTTTCTTT. Its protein product is CASRLSAGGTEAFF.

The chain carries TRBV11-1 and TRBJ2-7, with 7 bases lining up with TRBD1. With 0 bases clipped from V and 1 base from J, the junction kept 3 bases outside the gene matches. CDR3 length: 15 amino acids. Germline CDR1 SGHAT, CDR2 FQDESV (reference sequence). This CDR3 reads CASSLASGGSYEQYF. DNA of the CDR3: TGTGCCAGCAGCTTAGCGTCAGGGGGATCCTACGAGCAGTACTTC. Variable domain in full (rest from reference TRBV11-1 and TRBJ2-7): EAEVAQSPRYKITEKSQAVAFWCDPISGHATLYWYRQILGQGPELLVQFQDESVVDDSQLPKDRFSAERLKGVDSTLKIQPAELGDSAMYLCASSLASGGSYEQYFGPGTRLTVT.

This chain's CDR3 is CASSLGGSSYNEQFF. The CDR3 DNA reads TGCGCCAGCAGCTTGGGAGGGAGCTCCTACAATGAGCAGTTCTTC. This chain uses TRBV5-1 with TRBJ2-1; possible D gene TRBD2, 5 bases. V lost 0 bases, J lost 0 bases, and 7 bases lay in between. The CDR3 loop spans 15 amino acids. Germline V gives CDR1 SGHRS, CDR2 YFSETQ.

The chain couples TRBV4-1 to TRBJ1-3; D is unclear. Germline values: CDR1 MGHRA, CDR2 YSYEKL. V dropped 1 base and J dropped 0 bases, with 4 bases sitting between them. CDR3 size: 14 residues. The CDR3 bases are TGCGCCAGCAGCCAAGGCAGCTCTGGAAACACCATATATTTT. Protein sequence: CASSQGSSGNTIYF.

This clone was seen just once. V gene TRBV6-6 combines with J gene TRBJ2-7; 7 nucleotides align to TRBD1. V lost 5 bases to trimming and J lost 6 bases; unmatched junction nucleotides: 10. The CDR3 has 14 amino acids. From germline, CDR1 is MNHNY and CDR2 SVGAGI (reference sequence). The CDR3 DNA sequence: TGTGCCAGCAGTACCTTAGACAGGGTTGGCGAGCAGTACTTC. This codes for CASSTLDRVGEQYF.

The chain joins TRBV20-1 to TRBJ2-1; a weak D match, TRBD2 (6 bases). CDR1 and CDR2 from the germline V gene are DFQATT and SNEGSKA (reference sequence). V gave up 3 bases and J gave up 5 bases, with 8 bases separating them. This CDR3 is 12 amino acids long. The CDR3, as DNA: TGCAGTGCTAGTTGGGGGGACAATGAGCAGTTCTTC. Translated: CSASWGDNEQFF.

The V gene is TRBV18, the J gene TRBJ1-1; no reliable D call. V gave up 2 bases and J gave up 5 bases, with 12 bases separating them. The CDR3 spans 14 residues. Germline V gives CDR1 KGHSH, CDR2 LQKENI. The CDR3 nucleotides are TGTGCCAGCTCACCAACGGGGAGGAGAACTGAAGCTTTCTTT. Translation gives CASSPTGRRTEAFF.

The chain recombines TRBV29-1 with TRBJ2-3, with D possibly matching TRBD1 (5 bases). The CDR3 is 16 residues long. Germline V CDR1 and CDR2: SQVTM, ANQGSEA. V was shortened by 3 bases and J by 0 bases, with 16 bases between the two germline ends. The CDR3 region is CSVDAARGSSTDTQYF. The CDR3 region has the DNA TGCAGCGTTGACGCCGCAAGGGGATCTAGCACAGATACGCAGTATTTT.